Sequencing of this TCR beta chain was carried out in a study of T cell changes during pregnancy in multiple sclerosis. Trimming at V came to 7 bases and at J to 7 bases, leaving 14 bases not matched to a gene. Germline V gene sequence: CDR1 SEHNR, CDR2 FQNEAQ (reference sequence). This CDR3 has 17 amino acids. The repertoire was sequenced with immunoSEQ multiplex PCR; TCRdb's copy has only in-frame clones and lacks some. The repertoire holds fewer than 100,000 clones, 89% seen once, with 1.5% to 2% in the top ten. The TCR was taken from a female donor with multiple sclerosis, enrolled in a pregnancy study. The chain is built from TRBV7-9 and TRBJ2-7, with TRBD2 identical over 15 bases. This material consisted of peripheral blood, taken before pregnancy. The chain's CDR3 is CASMPGLAGGWGGEQYF. The DNA for the CDR3 is TGTGCCAGCATGCCGGGACTAGCGGGGGGCTGGGGTGGGGAGCAGTACTTC.